This T cell receptor beta chain was retrieved from a study of glioma-infiltrating T cells after dendritic cell vaccination. Profiled with immunoSEQ multiplex PCR; TCRdb holds only in-frame clones, not every one. The table records 75,000 to 100,000 clones, around three quarters of them present only once. CDR3 length: 14 residues. The germline V gene has CDR1 LNHDA and CDR2 SQIVND (reference sequence). V lost 3 bases to trimming and J lost 7 bases; unmatched junction nucleotides: 7. No glioblastoma patient carried an isocitrate dehydrogenase mutation. This chain joins TRBV19 and TRBJ1-2; 8 bases match TRBD1. This specimen consisted of blood, obtained before dendritic cell vaccination. This TCR came from a human donor with glioblastoma. The CDR3 loop is CASSMGDRLGGYTF. The CDR3, as DNA: TGTGCCAGTAGTATGGGGGACAGGCTGGGTGGCTACACCTTC.